This is a list of T cell receptor beta chains from one sample in a study of T cells in Graves' hyperthyroidism and ophthalmopathy. TCRdb reprocessed the multiplex PCR reads via MiXCR and lists one record per CDR3 protein. The sample carries about 520,000 distinct CDR3 sequences, around 24% recorded once. The specimen sequenced was blood. The source of these receptors is a woman in her 30s with Graves' ophthalmopathy. Each CDR3 is given with its conserved first and last residue. D genes are given only for firm matches. Not all rows give a size; the values are once, few, many and, for expanded clones, a class.

abundance | j_gene | v_gene | d_gene | CDR3nt | CDR3aa
- | TRBJ1-2 | TRBV6-1 | - | TGTGCCAGCAGCTTGGACGGAGTAACAAGGGGCTACACCTTC | CASSLDGVTRGYTF
many | TRBJ1-1 | TRBV19 | - | TGTGCCAGTAGTATATGGCTTACCGACACTGAAGCTTTCTTT | CASSIWLTDTEAFF
- | TRBJ2-7 | TRBV9 | TRBD2 | TGTGCCAGCAGCGCCGGGGGGGGACTAGCGGGAAGATCCTACGAGCAGTACTTC | CASSAGGGLAGRSYEQYF
many | TRBJ1-1 | TRBV27 | - | TGTGCCAGCAGCCCCAGAGACCTGAACACTGAAGCTTTCTTT | CASSPRDLNTEAFF
many | TRBJ2-5 | TRBV28 | - | TGTGCCAGCAGTTTATTAACCGGGAAGGAGACCCAGTACTTC | CASSLLTGKETQYF
few | TRBJ2-5 | TRBV7-9 | TRBD2 | TGTGCCAGCAGCTTAGAAGGGACTAGCTTTGAGACCCAGTACTTC | CASSLEGTSFETQYF
many | TRBJ1-2 | TRBV15 | - | TGTGCCACCAGCAGAACCCGACAGAACTATGGCTACACCTTC | CATSRTRQNYGYTF
- | TRBJ2-7 | TRBV6-1 | - | TGTGCCAGCAGAGCCTTTAGGGAGAACGAGCAGTACTTC | CASRAFRENEQYF
- | TRBJ1-5 | TRBV2 | - | TGTGCCAGCAGTTCCCAGTTAAAGGCTAATCAGCCCCAGCATTTT | CASSSQLKANQPQHF
- | TRBJ1-1 | TRBV12-5 | - | TGTGCTAGTGGTTTGGGCGGGATGAACACTGAAGCTTGCTTT | CASGLGGMNTEACF
- | TRBJ1-1 | TRBV28 | TRBD1 | TGTGCCAGCAGGGGCAGGGGGAAAGACACTGAAGCTTTCTTT | CASRGRGKDTEAFF
many | TRBJ1-2 | TRBV3-1 | TRBD1 | TGTGCCAGCAGCTACATCCGGGACAGCCGCTATGGCTACACCTTC | CASSYIRDSRYGYTF
once | TRBJ2-5 | TRBV20-1 | TRBD2 | TGCAGTGCTCAGCCAACTAGCGGGGGACGACAAGAGACCCAGTACTTC | CSAQPTSGGRQETQYF
few | TRBJ1-1 | TRBV6-4 | - | TGTGCCAGCAGTGTCCTCTTGACAGACATGAACACTGAAGCTTTCTTT | CASSVLLTDMNTEAFF
- | TRBJ2-2 | TRBV4-1 | TRBD1 | TGCGCCAGCAGCCTCCCAGGGGGACAGATTAACACCGGGGAGCTGTTTTTT | CASSLPGGQINTGELFF
- | TRBJ1-1 | TRBV19 | - | TGTGCCACAGGGAAGGGGACGAACACTGAAGCTTTCTTT | CATGKGTNTEAFF
many | TRBJ1-5 | TRBV7-6 | - | TGTGCCAGCAGTAATGGCCGGAATCAGCCCCAGCATTTT | CASSNGRNQPQHF
many | TRBJ1-5 | TRBV6-1 | - | TGTGCCAGCAGTGAAGCAGGCAGGAGCAATCAGCCCCAGCATTTT | CASSEAGRSNQPQHF
- | TRBJ2-7 | TRBV2 | - | TGTGCCAGCAGTGAACGGCAGGCCCCCAACGAGCAGTACTTC | CASSERQAPNEQYF
many | TRBJ1-1 | TRBV12-3/TRBV12-4 | - | TGTGCCAGCAGTTTCGGTGGCTCTGAAGCTTTCTTT | CASSFGGSEAFF
many | TRBJ1-1 | TRBV7-9 | - | TGTGCCAGCAGCTTCTCCGTCCGGGACCCACGTCCCGAAGCTTTCTTT | CASSFSVRDPRPEAFF
- | TRBJ1-2 | TRBV2 | - | TGTGCCAGCAGCCGAGGACAAGCGTCGACCTTC | CASSRGQASTF
many | TRBJ1-3 | TRBV30 | - | TGTGCCTGGAAAACTGGCCTTGGAAACACCATATATTTT | CAWKTGLGNTIYF
- | TRBJ1-1 | TRBV24-1 | - | TGTGCCACCATTGTAGGGCAGTGGGTATTAGCTTTCTTT | CATIVGQWVLAFF
many | TRBJ2-7 | TRBV6-2/TRBV6-3 | - | TGTGCCAGCAGTTACTCGTGGGACCACGAGCAGTACTTC | CASSYSWDHEQYF
many | TRBJ2-5 | TRBV20-1 | TRBD1 | TGCAGTGCGAAACAGGGGCCCCAAGAGACCCAGTACTTC | CSAKQGPQETQYF